One and the same sample provided the 28 T cell receptor beta chains below, sequenced in a study of T cells in Graves' hyperthyroidism and ophthalmopathy. RNA transcripts gave rise to amplified TCR beta CDR3 regions. The HTBI primer set was used in a first-round RT-PCR of the TCR CDR3. TCRdb reanalysed the multiplex PCR reads using MiXCR and keeps one entry per CDR3 protein. The table lists a few hundred thousand distinct CDR3 sequences, about 43% of them singletons. The material sequenced was peripheral blood or thyroid tissue (not recorded which). All receptors come from a woman younger than 30 with Graves' hyperthyroidism.

The chain uses TRBV7-2 and TRBJ2-5; 10 positions agree with TRBD2. CDR3 size: 16 residues. Unmatched junction bases numbered 9, after V lost 3 bases and J lost 5 bases. From germline, CDR1 is SGHTA and CDR2 FQGNSA. The CDR3 nucleotides read TGTGCCAGCAGCTTGCTAGCGGGAGTAAGTGTTGAGACCCAGTACTTC. Amino acids: CASSLLAGVSVETQYF.

This clonotype was seen many times. The chain couples TRBV6-1 to TRBJ2-7; D remains unclear. The CDR3 covers 13 residues. Trimming shortened V by 2 bases and J by 0 bases, and 5 bases separated the two germline ends. In germline, CDR1 is MNHNS, CDR2 SASEGT. CDR3 amino acids: CASSETTSYEQYF. The CDR3 DNA reads TGTGCCAGCAGTGAAACGACCTCCTACGAGCAGTACTTC.

The rearrangement uses TRBV11-3 and TRBJ2-5; 8 bases align to TRBD1. V dropped 6 bases and J dropped 5; count of bases not matched to a gene: 8. The germline V gene encodes CDR1 SGHNT and CDR2 YENEEA. The CDR3 spans 14 residues. CDR3 sequence: CASRQPGGVETQYF. The CDR3 DNA is TGTGCCAGCAGACAACCAGGGGGCGTTGAGACCCAGTACTTC.

The chain is built from TRBV29-1 and TRBJ2-7; 9 bases match TRBD1. The CDR3 length is 14 residues. CDR1 and CDR2 (germline): SQVTM, ANQGSEA. Trimming removed 2 bases from V and 5 bases from J; junction bases left unmatched: 7. This chain's CDR3 is CSVELRDRVHEQYF. The CDR3 region has the DNA TGCAGCGTTGAACTCCGGGACAGGGTCCACGAGCAGTACTTC.

This clonotype has ten or more counts. The rearrangement links TRBV4-1 to TRBJ2-5; 8 bases map to TRBD1. The V gene's germline CDR1 is MGHRA and CDR2 YSYEKL. V gave up 3 bases and J gave up 0 bases; unmatched junction bases: 6. The CDR3 runs to 16 residues. The CDR3 coding sequence is TGCGCCAGCAGCCAGGTGGACAGGGCGTACCAAGAGACCCAGTACTTC. Its protein is CASSQVDRAYQETQYF.

In this sample, this clonotype turned up many times. The chain is built from TRBV10-3 and TRBJ2-3; 9 bases are a match to TRBD2. The CDR3 covers 14 residues. J was trimmed by 3 bases and V by 2 bases; bases with no gene match: 0. CDR1 is ENHRY and CDR2 is SYGVKD in the germline V gene. The CDR3 bases are TGTGCCATCAGTGAGGCGGGAGGGACAGATACGCAGTATTTT. Its protein product is CAISEAGGTDTQYF.

This clonotype was seen just once. The rearrangement uses TRBV7-2 and TRBJ1-1, with a weak D call TRBD1 (5 bases). Deletions cut 3 bases from V and 14 bases from J, with 25 bases between. Germline lookup yields CDR1 SGHTA and CDR2 FQGNSA. The CDR3 totals 15 residues. Here the CDR3 DNA reads TGTGCCAGCAGCTTCCACGGGGGTCCCTACAATGAGCAGTTCTTT. The encoded protein is CASSFHGGPYNEQFF.

This chain connects TRBV7-8 to TRBJ2-2; 7 positions agree with TRBD2. Trimming at V came to 5 bases and at J to 6 bases, leaving 9 bases not matched to a gene. The germline gives CDR1 SGHVS, CDR2 FQNEAQ. The CDR3 extends over 15 amino acids. DNA of the CDR3: TGTGCCAGCAGCCCCGGGGAGGGGAGATCCGGGGAGCTGTTTTTT. Its translation is CASSPGEGRSGELFF.

This clonotype was counted many times. The chain couples TRBV5-1 to TRBJ2-7; TRBD1 agrees at 7 bases. Germline V lookup: CDR1 SGHRS, CDR2 YFSETQ. Trimming took 7 bases from V and 3 from J; bases not matched to a gene: 13. The CDR3 contains 15 residues. The CDR3 loop reads CASGGVGTENYEQYF. The CDR3 DNA sequence: TGCGCCAGCGGAGGCGTCGGGACAGAGAACTACGAGCAGTACTTC.

The table lists this clonotype with a count of one. The chain links TRBV5-1 to TRBJ1-5, with D maybe TRBD1 (6 bases). CDR3 length: 15 residues. Trimming took off 3 bases at V and 2 bases at J, with 12 bases between the two ends. The germline CDR1 and CDR2 sequences are SGHRS and YFSETQ. The DNA of the CDR3 is TGCGCCAGCAGCTCCACTGGGGGCGGCAATCAGCCCCAGCATTTT. It codes for CASSSTGGGNQPQHF.

This clonotype was recorded only once. The J gene is TRBJ2-7, the V gene TRBV29-1; 9 nucleotides align to TRBD2. Trimming at V came to 1 base and at J to 1 base, leaving 5 bases not matched to a gene. Per the germline V gene, CDR1 is SQVTM and CDR2 is ANQGSEA. This CDR3 spans 15 amino acids. The CDR3 protein is CSVEGLADLSYEQYF. The CDR3 nucleotides are TGCAGCGTTGAAGGACTAGCGGATTTATCCTACGAGCAGTACTTC.

The chain carries TRBV15 and TRBJ1-6, with 8 bases matching TRBD1. Germline values: CDR1 LNHNV, CDR2 YYDKDF (reference sequence). The ends lost 3 bases at V and 5 bases at J; junction bases unmatched: 3. The CDR3 is made up of 15 amino acids. In DNA, the CDR3 is TGTGCCACCAGCAGTCCGACAGGGGATAATTCACCCCTCCACTTT. It translates to CATSSPTGDNSPLHF.

The rearrangement links TRBV11-2 to TRBJ1-5, with D uncertain. The CDR3 has 13 residues. Deletions cut 4 bases from V and 7 bases from J, with 11 bases between. The germline V gene has CDR1 SGHAT and CDR2 FQNNGV. CDR3 nucleotide sequence: TGTGCCAGCAGCTCCGGCCACGAGCAGCCCCAGCATTTT. Protein sequence: CASSSGHEQPQHF.

This clonotype was observed a handful of times. The rearrangement joins TRBV30 to TRBJ2-6; D remains ambiguous. In germline, CDR1 is GTSNPN, CDR2 SVGIG (reference sequence). This CDR3 comprises 13 residues. With 3 bases removed from V and 0 bases from J, the gap between germline ends came to 3 bases. CDR3 nucleotides: TGTGCCTGGAGACACTCTGGGGCCAACGTCCTGACTTTC. Translating gives CAWRHSGANVLTF.

The CDR3 DNA reads as TGTGCCAGCAGGAGGGGTGGGGCTGGCTACACCTTC. The encoded protein is CASRRGGAGYTF. The chain uses TRBV12-3 or TRBV12-4 and TRBJ1-2; D might be TRBD1 (5 bases). The CDR3 is made up of 12 amino acids. V lost 6 bases and J 7 bases, leaving 12 bases between the germline ends.

The genes are TRBV5-1 and TRBJ1-1, with 7 bases identical to TRBD1. CDR1 and CDR2 from the germline V gene are SGHRS and YFSETQ. V was pared by 4 bases and J by 9 bases, with 9 bases of the junction left unmatched. CDR3 size: 13 residues. The CDR3 sequence is CASSTAEGAKAFF. The CDR3 coding sequence is TGCGCCAGCAGCACCGCGGAGGGGGCAAAAGCTTTCTTT. Together with reference TRBV5-1 and TRBJ1-1, the CDR3 gives the full variable domain: KAGVTQTPRYLIKTRGQQVTLSCSPISGHRSVSWYQQTPGQGLQFLFEYFSETQRNKGNFPGRFSGRQFSNSRSEMNVSTLELGDSALYLCASSTAEGAKAFFGQGTRLTVV.

This clonotype was recorded many times. This sequence joins TRBV4-1 and TRBJ1-2; D is unclear. Germline V gene lookup returns CDR1 MGHRA and CDR2 YSYEKL. The CDR3 spans 13 residues. V shed 1 base and J shed 5 bases, with 8 bases lying between them. The CDR3 loop is CASSQVSPYGYTF. CDR3 sequence (DNA): TGCGCCAGCAGCCAAGTAAGCCCTTATGGCTACACCTTC.

This clonotype was picked up many times. This rearrangement joins TRBV6-5 to TRBJ1-1; D gene uncertain. The length of the CDR3 is 18 residues. V lost 0 bases, J lost 2 bases, and 19 bases lay in between. In germline, CDR1 is MNHEY, CDR2 SVGAGI. The CDR3 DNA follows: TGTGCCAGCAGTTACTCCCCTATCCGGTTCAGCACTAACACTGAAGCTTTCTTT. It codes for CASSYSPIRFSTNTEAFF.

The V call is TRBV19, the J call TRBJ1-6, with D possibly matching TRBD1 (5 bases). The V gene's germline CDR1 is LNHDA and CDR2 SQIVND (reference sequence). V gave up 7 bases and J gave up 9 bases, with 13 bases separating them. The length of the CDR3 is 13 residues. The chain's CDR3 is CASTRRGASPLHF. Here the CDR3 DNA reads TGTGCCAGTACAAGAAGGGGAGCTTCACCCCTCCACTTT.

The genes are TRBV10-3 and TRBJ1-5; D call uncertain. The V end was cut by 4 bases, the J end by 6 bases, with 10 bases between. CDR1 ENHRY and CDR2 SYGVKD come from the germline V gene. This CDR3 has 13 residues. CDR3 residues: CAISVSLGQPQHF. CDR3 nucleotide sequence: TGTGCCATCAGTGTTTCGTTGGGTCAGCCCCAGCATTTT.

Note on this clonotype: It is likely a read error, because the conserved phenylalanine at the end of the CDR3 is missing. Because the CDR3's place on the DNA is in doubt, the DNA is left out and the CDR3 is given as listed by TCRdb. The V call is TRBV10-3, the J call TRBJ2-7; TRBD2 was called by the table and not checked on the DNA. The V gene's germline CDR1 is ENHRY and CDR2 SYGVKD. Inclusive of both ends, the CDR3 amounts to 9 amino acids. The CDR3 here is CAIKPGGAS.

This clonotype was seen at least ten times. A much larger clone sits a single nucleotide away, making a read error possible. The CDR3 DNA reads as TGTGCCAGCAGCTTTACAAGGTCGGGGGGCAATCAGCCCCAGCATTTT. It encodes CASSFTRSGGNQPQHF. The chain employs TRBV5-4 and TRBJ1-5, with D possibly TRBD1 on 5 matching bases. The CDR3 extends over 16 amino acids. Germline V CDR1 and CDR2: SGHNT, YYREEE (reference sequence). Trimming cost V 2 bases and J 2 bases, with 14 bases left between them.

The chain links TRBV4-1 to TRBJ2-7, with TRBD2 identical over 7 bases. Germline CDR1 and CDR2: MGHRA and YSYEKL. This CDR3 has 17 amino acids. The V and J ends lost 0 bases and 4 bases, in that order; junction bases with no gene match: 12. The CDR3 DNA reads TGCGCCAGCAGCCAAGATGGGGGTTGGGGGGGACTATACGAGCAGTACTTC. Translating it yields CASSQDGGWGGLYEQYF.

There are many counts of this clonotype. This chain joins TRBV4-2 and TRBJ2-7; TRBD2 might be the D (5 bases). Germline CDR1 reads LGHNA; CDR2 reads YNFKEQ. With 0 bases removed from V and 4 bases from J, the gap between germline ends came to 16 bases. This CDR3 comprises 16 residues. CDR3 in DNA: TGTGCCAGCAGCCAAGATCGTGCTAGCTTCAGGTACGAGCAGTACTTC. Translation gives CASSQDRASFRYEQYF.

This clonotype has only a few counts. The V call is TRBV7-9, the J call TRBJ2-5, with TRBD1 matching 7 bases. Germline CDR1 is SEHNR and CDR2 is FQNEAQ (reference sequence). J was trimmed by 2 bases and V by 0 bases; bases with no gene match: 12. This CDR3 is built from 18 residues. The CDR3, as DNA: TGTGCCAGCAGCTTAGCGGACAGCGCTTACAGGGGACAAGAGACCCAGTACTTC. Its translation: CASSLADSAYRGQETQYF.

The chain links TRBV2 to TRBJ2-6; 9 nucleotides match TRBD1. Trimming took 7 bases from V and 0 from J; bases not matched to a gene: 4. Per the germline V gene, CDR1 is SNHLY and CDR2 is FYNNEI. The CDR3 consists of 16 residues. The CDR3 sequence is CASMGDRVSGANVLTF. CDR3 coding DNA: TGTGCCAGCATGGGGGACAGGGTCTCTGGGGCCAACGTCCTGACTTTC.

At least ten counts were recorded for this clonotype. This chain joins TRBV7-9 and TRBJ2-7; D gene unclear. V was trimmed by 0 bases and J by 5 bases, leaving 8 bases between them. CDR3 length: 13 amino acids. Germline V gene data show CDR1 as SEHNR and CDR2 as FQNEAQ (reference sequence). The CDR3, as DNA: TGTGCCAGCAGCTTAGCCCTCCCCAACGAGCAGTACTTC. Encoded protein: CASSLALPNEQYF.

At least ten counts were recorded for this clonotype. The rearrangement links TRBV15 to TRBJ2-2, with D perhaps TRBD1 (6 bases). CDR1 LNHNV and CDR2 YYDKDF come from the germline V gene (reference sequence). V was shortened by 5 bases and J by 3 bases, with 10 bases between the two germline ends. The CDR3 is made up of 14 amino acids. The CDR3 protein is CATSGGQYTGELFF. Here the CDR3 DNA reads TGTGCCACCAGCGGAGGACAGTACACCGGGGAGCTGTTTTTT.